The 5 T cell receptor beta chains reported below all come from one sample, sequenced in a study of T cells in Graves' hyperthyroidism and ophthalmopathy. What was amplified from RNA transcripts were TCR beta CDR3 regions. The TCR CDR3 first-round RT-PCR relied on the HTBI primer set. TCRdb passed the multiplex PCR reads through MiXCR, listing each CDR3 protein once. The table records roughly 500,000 distinct CDR3 sequences, about 45% of them present only once. The sequenced sample consisted of peripheral blood or thyroid tissue (not recorded which). These receptors all stem from an adult woman with Graves' disease, either hyperthyroidism or ophthalmopathy (not recorded which).

This clonotype was counted a few times. A much larger clonotype is one base distant, so this may be a read error. This sequence joins TRBV7-9 and TRBJ2-7; TRBD2 matches at 9 bases. Per the germline V gene, CDR1 is SEHNR and CDR2 is FQNEAQ (reference sequence). CDR3 length: 16 amino acids. CDR3 DNA: TGTGCCAGCAGCCCTGCCGGGACTAGCATCTCCCACGAGCAGTACTTC. It specifies CASSPAGTSISHEQYF.

To note about this clonotype: Without the conserved terminal phenylalanine or tryptophan, this CDR3 likely stems from a read error. The rearrangement joins TRBV7-9 to TRBJ2-7; D may be TRBD2 (5 bases). V dropped 2 bases and J dropped 6 bases, with 8 bases sitting between them. Looked up from germline, CDR1 is SEHNR and CDR2 is FQNEAQ (reference sequence). This CDR3 comprises 12 residues. The CDR3 sequence: CASSLSSSEQYS. CDR3 nucleotide sequence: TGTGCCAGCAGCTTATCTAGCTCCGAGCAGTACTCC.

This clonotype was seen repeatedly, ten times or more. The rearrangement links TRBV2 to TRBJ2-7, with D unresolved. The CDR3 totals 13 residues. Looked up from germline, CDR1 is SNHLY and CDR2 is FYNNEI. Trimming took 0 bases from V and 6 from J, leaving 9 bases between them. The CDR3 region is CASSEALLSEQYF. In nucleotides, the CDR3 is TGTGCCAGCAGTGAAGCGTTACTCTCCGAGCAGTACTTC.

V gene TRBV4-2 combines with J gene TRBJ1-1; D perhaps matches TRBD1 (5 bases). Trimming cost V 0 bases and J 1 base, with 15 bases left between them. CDR3 size: 17 residues. From germline, CDR1 is LGHNA and CDR2 YNFKEQ. In DNA, the CDR3 is TGTGCCAGCAGCCAAGATAGTGTGGGGGGGGGGAACACTGAAGCTTTCTTT. The encoded protein is CASSQDSVGGGNTEAFF.

The chain is built from TRBV7-9 and TRBJ2-2; D uncertain. The CDR3 consists of 13 residues. V dropped 5 bases and J dropped 7 bases, with 11 bases sitting between them. Germline CDR1 and CDR2: SEHNR and FQNEAQ (reference sequence). The CDR3 spells CASSPEPSGELFF. In nucleotides, the CDR3 is TGTGCCAGCAGCCCAGAACCTAGCGGGGAGCTGTTTTTT.